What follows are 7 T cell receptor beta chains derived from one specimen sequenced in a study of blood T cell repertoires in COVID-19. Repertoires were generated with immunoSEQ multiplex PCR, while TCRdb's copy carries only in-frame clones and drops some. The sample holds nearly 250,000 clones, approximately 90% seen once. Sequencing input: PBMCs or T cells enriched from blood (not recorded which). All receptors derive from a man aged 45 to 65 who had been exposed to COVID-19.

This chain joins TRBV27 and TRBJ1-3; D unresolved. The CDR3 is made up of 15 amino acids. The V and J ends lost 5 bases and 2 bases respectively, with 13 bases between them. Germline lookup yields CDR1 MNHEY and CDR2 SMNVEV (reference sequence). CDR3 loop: CASSPAWLAGNTIYF. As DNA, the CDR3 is TGTGCCAGCAGTCCCGCCTGGCTAGCTGGAAACACCATATATTTT.

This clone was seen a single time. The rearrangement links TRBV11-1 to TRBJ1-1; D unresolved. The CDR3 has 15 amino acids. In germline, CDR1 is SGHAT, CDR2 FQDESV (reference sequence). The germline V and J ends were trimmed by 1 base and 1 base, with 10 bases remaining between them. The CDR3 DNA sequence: TGTGCCAGCAGCTTAGATTCACAGCCGAACACTGAAGCTTTCTTT. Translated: CASSLDSQPNTEAFF. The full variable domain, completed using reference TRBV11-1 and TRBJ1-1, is EAEVAQSPRYKITEKSQAVAFWCDPISGHATLYWYRQILGQGPELLVQFQDESVVDDSQLPKDRFSAERLKGVDSTLKIQPAELGDSAMYLCASSLDSQPNTEAFFGQGTRLTVV.

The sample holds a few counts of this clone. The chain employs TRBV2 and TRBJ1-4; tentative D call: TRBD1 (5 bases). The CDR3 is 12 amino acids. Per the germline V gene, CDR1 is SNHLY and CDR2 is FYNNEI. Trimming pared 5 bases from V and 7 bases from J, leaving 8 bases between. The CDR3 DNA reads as TGTGCCAGCAGTCAGGGAGGTGAAAAACTGTTTTTT. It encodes CASSQGGEKLFF.

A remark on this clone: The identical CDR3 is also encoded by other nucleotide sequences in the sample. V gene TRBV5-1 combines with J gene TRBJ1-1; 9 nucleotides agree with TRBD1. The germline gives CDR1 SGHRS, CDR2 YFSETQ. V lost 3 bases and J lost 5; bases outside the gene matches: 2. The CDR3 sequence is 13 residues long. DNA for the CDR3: TGCGCCAGCAGCTCACAGGGGGCAACTGAAGCTTTCTTT. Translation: CASSSQGATEAFF.

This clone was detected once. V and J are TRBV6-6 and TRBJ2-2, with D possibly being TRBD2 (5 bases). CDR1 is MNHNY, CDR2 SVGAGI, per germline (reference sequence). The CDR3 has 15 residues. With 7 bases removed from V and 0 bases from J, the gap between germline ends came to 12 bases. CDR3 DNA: TGTGCCAGCATTCCGGACGGGACGAACACCGGGGAGCTGTTTTTT. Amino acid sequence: CASIPDGTNTGELFF.

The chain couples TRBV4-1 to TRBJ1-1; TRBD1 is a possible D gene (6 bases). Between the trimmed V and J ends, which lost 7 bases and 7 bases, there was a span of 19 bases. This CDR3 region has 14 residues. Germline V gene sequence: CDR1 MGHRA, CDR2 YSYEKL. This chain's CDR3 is CASTWTAIRNEAFF. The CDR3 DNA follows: TGCGCCAGCACCTGGACAGCGATACGTAATGAAGCTTTCTTT.

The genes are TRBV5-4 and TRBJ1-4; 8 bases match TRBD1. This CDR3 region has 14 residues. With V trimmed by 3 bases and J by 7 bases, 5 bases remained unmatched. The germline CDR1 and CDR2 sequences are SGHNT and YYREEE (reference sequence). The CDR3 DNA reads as TGTGCCAGCAGCTCGGACAGGGTACCTGAAAAACTGTTTTTT. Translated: CASSSDRVPEKLFF.